The 30 T cell receptor beta chains reported below all come from one sample, sequenced in a study of molecular identifiers for immune sequencing clone quantification. Each CDR3 protein gets one entry after TCRdb re-called the PCR reads with MiXCR. The sample consists of hundreds of thousands of distinct CDR3 sequences, approximately 24% of them appearing once. What was sequenced was naive CD8+ T cells from blood, with Jurkat cell RNA spiked in. Subset here: FACS-sorted CD8+CD4-CCR7+CD45RA+ naive T cells. The source is a human donor in good health. Some libraries in this study had Jurkat cell RNA spiked in.

The table lists this clonotype with a few counts. The junction does not match germline at one end; this may be a read error. This chain joins TRBV5-3 and TRBJ2-7; the match to TRBD1 covers 10 bases. TRBV5-3 qualifies as an ORF whose function is uncertain. The CDR3 is 18 residues long. Here the CDR3 reads CASSLEPRAGQGSYEQYF. For the CDR3, the DNA is TGTGCCAGCAGCTTGGAACCTCGCGCGGGACAGGGGAGTTACGAGCAGTACTTC.

The chain recombines TRBV5-6 with TRBJ2-1; D remains unclear. The CDR3 consists of 12 residues. Germline lookup yields CDR1 SGHDT and CDR2 YYEEEE. Trimming removed 7 bases from V and 2 bases from J, with 7 bases in between. CDR3 protein: CASGPPYNEQFF. CDR3 bases: TGTGCCAGCGGCCCCCCCTACAATGAGCAGTTCTTC.

This clonotype appeared a few times. The V call is TRBV27, the J call TRBJ2-3, with a weak D call TRBD2 (8 bases). Trimming left V 4 bases short and J 4 bases short, with 24 bases between. CDR3 length: 18 amino acids. Germline V CDR1 and CDR2: MNHEY, SMNVEV (reference sequence). The CDR3 reads CASSSYSGAPQGADTQYF. In DNA form, the CDR3 reads TGTGCCAGCAGTTCGTATAGCGGGGCTCCCCAGGGGGCAGATACGCAGTATTTT.

This clonotype was seen at least ten times. The rearrangement uses TRBV29-1 and TRBJ2-3; 8 bases fit TRBD1. This CDR3 comprises 14 residues. The V segment lost 7 bases and the J segment 2 bases; nucleotides outside the gene matches: 8. Germline V gene data show CDR1 as SQVTM and CDR2 as ANQGSEA. CDR3 sequence reads: CSAMTGAYTDTQYF. CDR3 nucleotides: TGCAGCGCTATGACAGGGGCCTACACAGATACGCAGTATTTT.

This clonotype was observed a handful of times. The chain combines TRBV3-1 with TRBJ2-1; D unclear. V was clipped by 1 base and J by 6 bases, with 7 bases between them. Germline loops: CDR1 LGHDT, CDR2 YNNKEL (reference sequence). CDR3 length: 13 residues. In nucleotides, the CDR3 is TGTGCCAGCAGCCAAGTCGGAAGCAATGAGCAGTTCTTC. This gives the protein CASSQVGSNEQFF.

The chain recombines TRBV14 with TRBJ1-1; a possible D gene is TRBD1 (6 bases). V gave up 1 base and J gave up 9 bases, with 9 bases separating them. Germline V lookup: CDR1 SGHDN, CDR2 FVKESK. This CDR3 region has 12 residues. DNA of the CDR3: TGTGCCAGCAGCCAAGGGGGGCCTAAAGCTTTCTTT. Protein: CASSQGGPKAFF.

The chain joins TRBV6-2 or TRBV6-3 to TRBJ2-1; D is ambiguous. The germline V gene encodes CDR1 MNHEY and CDR2 SVGEGT. Trimming shortened V by 2 bases and J by 7 bases, and 9 bases separated the two germline ends. The CDR3 is made up of 13 amino acids. CDR3 bases: TGTGCCAGCAGTTACCAGAGTTATAATGAGCAGTTCTTC. It yields the protein CASSYQSYNEQFF.

The V and J genes are TRBV6-4 and TRBJ1-1, with 12 bases identical to TRBD1. CDR1 and CDR2 (germline): MRHNA, SNTAGT. The CDR3 contains 14 residues. After removal of 6 bases from V and 6 bases from J, the junction contained 5 bases not matched to a gene. CDR3 region: CASSEGQGAAEAFF. The CDR3 DNA follows: TGTGCCAGCAGCGAGGGACAGGGGGCCGCTGAAGCTTTCTTT.

There are a few counts of this clonotype. A much larger clone differs from this one at a single base, so this may be a read error. The genes are TRBV7-2 and TRBJ1-5; D is possibly TRBD1 (6 bases). Germline CDR1 SGHTA, CDR2 FQGNSA. The CDR3 contains 16 residues. CDR3 region: CASSLDSRYSNQPRHF. Here the CDR3 DNA reads TGTGCCAGCAGCTTGGACAGTCGCTATAGCAATCAGCCCCGGCATTTT.

Worth noting for this clonotype: A clone one base away is much larger, so this may be a read error. The rearrangement links TRBV18 to TRBJ2-3; 7 nucleotides align to TRBD1. CDR3 length: 15 amino acids. Germline CDR1 and CDR2: KGHSH and LQKENI. Here the CDR3 reads CAGSNKAGTAYPEYF. The CDR3 DNA sequence: TGTGCCGGCTCAAACAAAGCCGGGACAGCATACCCTGAGTATTTT.

This chain joins TRBV4-3 and TRBJ2-7, with D perhaps being TRBD1 or TRBD2 (5 bases each). CDR3 length: 15 residues. Germline loops: CDR1 LGHNA, CDR2 YSLEER. V lost 0 bases and J 4 bases, leaving 13 bases between the germline ends. CDR3 region: CASSQDRGPGYEQYF. The CDR3 region has the DNA TGCGCCAGCAGCCAAGATCGGGGCCCTGGTTACGAGCAGTACTTC.

This clonotype has ten or more counts. The V call is TRBV9, the J call TRBJ2-5; D perhaps matches TRBD2 (5 bases). CDR1 SGDLS and CDR2 YYNGEE come from the germline V gene. There are 13 residues in the CDR3. V was clipped by 0 bases and J by 5 bases, with 8 bases between them. This chain's CDR3 is CASSVDGGETQYF. As DNA, the CDR3 is TGTGCCAGCAGCGTAGACGGAGGCGAGACCCAGTACTTC.

This clonotype was counted many times. This sequence joins TRBV5-1 and TRBJ2-1, with D unresolved. Trimming left V 0 bases short and J 7 bases short, with 11 bases between. The CDR3 covers 14 residues. Germline CDR1 and CDR2: SGHRS and YFSETQ. The CDR3 protein is CASSLALAQNEQFF. CDR3 DNA sequence: TGCGCCAGCAGCTTGGCCTTGGCGCAAAATGAGCAGTTCTTC.

This clonotype has ten or more counts. The V and J genes are TRBV9 and TRBJ2-2, with 8 bases that match TRBD1. Germline V gives CDR1 SGDLS, CDR2 YYNGEE. V was pared by 2 bases and J by 3 bases, with 24 bases of the junction left unmatched. The CDR3 extends over 22 amino acids. The DNA of the CDR3 is TGTGCCAGCAGCGTGAGGGTGACCCAGACAGGGGTTGATTCCGAAGACACCGGGGAGCTGTTTTTT. Its protein product is CASSVRVTQTGVDSEDTGELFF.

This clonotype was counted many times. The CDR3 region has the DNA TGTGCCTGGGGACAGGACACCTACTCCTACGAGCAGTACTTC. Its translation is CAWGQDTYSYEQYF. This sequence joins TRBV30 and TRBJ2-7, with 7 bases that match TRBD1. The V gene's germline CDR1 is GTSNPN and CDR2 SVGIG (reference sequence). V dropped 5 bases and J dropped 0; count of bases not matched to a gene: 7. The CDR3 consists of 14 residues.

This clonotype was detected a few times. V is TRBV2 and J is TRBJ2-7; TRBD1 might be the D (5 bases). CDR3 length: 15 amino acids. Germline CDR1 SNHLY, CDR2 FYNNEI. V lost 2 bases and J lost 3, with 14 bases in between. DNA of the CDR3: TGTGCCAGCAGTGAATTCAGGACAACGCTCTACGAGCAGTACTTC. Protein sequence: CASSEFRTTLYEQYF.

This clonotype was seen a handful of times. The chain is built from TRBV6-1 and TRBJ2-4; maybe TRBD2 (5 bases). Looked up from germline, CDR1 is MNHNS and CDR2 is SASEGT. This CDR3 contains 15 residues. V lost 4 bases and J 0 bases, leaving 10 bases between the germline ends. The CDR3 region has the DNA TGTGCCAGCAGTGTCGAGGGTCTAGCCAAAAACATTCAGTACTTC. This translates into CASSVEGLAKNIQYF.

This clonotype was counted a single time. A much larger clone differs from this one at a single base, so this may be a read error. This chain uses TRBV6-5 with TRBJ2-5; 11 positions match TRBD1. CDR1 and CDR2 from the germline V gene are MNHEY and SVGAGI. The CDR3 is 14 residues long. CDR3 protein: CASNPGQGGEPQYF. The CDR3 coding sequence is TGTGCCAGCAACCCGGGACAGGGGGGAGAGCCCCAGTACTTC.

Concerning this clonotype: The junction does not match germline at one end; this may be a read error. The chain couples TRBV2 to TRBJ2-5; 7 bases align to TRBD2. Looked up from germline, CDR1 is SNHLY and CDR2 is FYNNEI. The CDR3 runs 16 residues. In DNA form, the CDR3 reads TGTGCCAGCAGTGAGTTGTCTAGCGGCCCCCAAGAGGCCCAGTACTTC. Its translation is CASSELSSGPQEAQYF.

V gene TRBV9 combines with J gene TRBJ2-2; possible D gene TRBD1, 5 bases. CDR3 size: 16 residues. CDR1 and CDR2 from the germline V gene are SGDLS and YYNGEE. V was pared by 0 bases and J by 4 bases, with 13 bases between. The CDR3 DNA sequence: TGTGCCAGCAGCGTAGTTGAGACAGCGATCACCGGGGAGCTGTTTTTT. This sequence encodes CASSVVETAITGELFF.

Remarks on this clonotype: One base away lies a much larger clone, so this may be a sequencing read error. The chain carries TRBV13 and TRBJ2-7; possible D gene TRBD1, 5 bases. The CDR3 is 13 amino acids. Germline CDR1 and CDR2: PRHDT and FYEKMQ (reference sequence). The DNA for the CDR3 is TGTGCCAGCAGCCCCAGGGTACCCGCCGAGCGGTACTTC. It is translated as CASSPRVPAERYF.

Note on this clonotype: A read error is possible here, since a much larger clone lies one base away. V and J are TRBV4-2 and TRBJ1-5; D unresolved. The CDR3 is 13 residues long. Trimming took 1 base from V and 5 from J, leaving 6 bases between them. Per germline, CDR1 LGHNA and CDR2 YNFKEQ. In nucleotides, the CDR3 is TGTGCCAGCAGCCAAGCGGGCGATCAGCCCCAGCATTTT. It encodes CASSQAGDQPQHF.

This clonotype appeared a single time. A read error may be the cause here, since a much bigger clone is one base away. The CDR3 does not close with the conserved phenylalanine or tryptophan, likely indicating a read error. The chain employs TRBV25-1 and TRBJ2-5, with a possible D match to TRBD1 (6 bases). The germline V and J ends were trimmed by 8 bases and 2 bases, with 24 bases remaining between them. Germline V gene lookup returns CDR1 MGHDK and CDR2 SYGVNS. The CDR3 runs to 17 residues. The CDR3 sequence is CASGALKKQGAQETQYL. The CDR3, as DNA: TGTGCCAGCGGCGCTTTAAAGAAACAGGGCGCGCAAGAGACCCAGTACCTC.

The chain uses TRBV15 and TRBJ2-2; D gene ambiguous. The germline V and J ends were trimmed by 1 base and 3 bases, with 9 bases remaining between them. CDR1 and CDR2 from the germline V gene are LNHNV and YYDKDF (reference sequence). This CDR3 spans 15 amino acids. The CDR3 sequence: CATSRVPEYTGELFF. The DNA of the CDR3 is TGTGCCACCAGCAGAGTTCCAGAGTACACCGGGGAGCTGTTTTTT.

This clonotype was counted only a few times. This sequence joins TRBV7-9 and TRBJ1-4, with 7 bases identical to TRBD1. Germline V gene data show CDR1 as SEHNR and CDR2 as FQNEAQ (reference sequence). The CDR3 has 15 residues. V lost 5 bases, J lost 4 bases, and 7 bases stayed unmatched. CDR3 region: CASSLGTVSNEKLFF. The CDR3 coding sequence is TGTGCCAGCAGCCTGGGGACAGTGAGTAATGAAAAACTGTTTTTT.

With respect to this clonotype: This may be a read error, as it is one base from a much larger clone. The CDR3 loop is CASTISGGLPYELYF. CDR3 DNA: TGTGCCAGCACCATTAGCGGGGGCCTACCCTACGAGCTGTACTTC. The J gene is TRBJ2-7, the V gene TRBV27; 9 nucleotides agree with TRBD2. This CDR3 spans 15 amino acids. Germline CDR1 reads MNHEY; CDR2 reads SMNVEV (reference sequence).

In its sample, this clonotype was seen many times. The chain combines TRBV30 with TRBJ2-7; D is unclear. From germline, CDR1 is GTSNPN and CDR2 SVGIG (reference sequence). CDR3 length equals 12 residues. V was trimmed by 3 bases and J by 3 bases, leaving 9 bases between them. The CDR3 sequence: CAWSGDGYEQYF. The CDR3 coding sequence is TGTGCCTGGAGCGGCGACGGCTACGAGCAGTACTTC.

As regards this clonotype: A much bigger clone sits one base away, suggesting this may be a read error. V and J are TRBV29-1 and TRBJ2-7; TRBD1 aligns across 9 bases. CDR3 length: 13 amino acids. With 4 bases clipped from V and 5 bases from J, the junction kept 6 bases outside the gene matches. Germline CDR1 and CDR2: SQVTM and ANQGSEA. This CDR3 is CSVAQQGANEQYF. CDR3 DNA: TGCAGCGTTGCGCAACAGGGGGCGAACGAGCAGTACTTC.

The rearrangement links TRBV5-4 to TRBJ2-7, with D maybe TRBD1 (6 bases). The CDR3 is 15 amino acids. V lost 5 bases, J lost 3 bases, and 18 bases lay in between. Germline V gives CDR1 SGHNT, CDR2 YYREEE (reference sequence). The CDR3, as DNA: TGTGCCAGCAGTTCCCGGGACATCGGGGACTACGAGCAGTACTTC. It translates to CASSSRDIGDYEQYF. The complete variable domain, with remaining parts taken from reference TRBV5-4 and TRBJ2-7, reads ETGVTQSPTHLIKTRGQQVTLRCSSQSGHNTVSWYQQALGQGPQFIFQYYREEENGRGNFPPRFSGLQFPNYSSELNVNALELDDSALYLCASSSRDIGDYEQYFGPGTRLTVT.

In this sample, this clonotype turned up many times. The junction differs from germline at one of its ends, possibly a read error. This sequence joins TRBV7-9 and TRBJ2-7; 8 bases fit TRBD1. Germline values: CDR1 SEHNR, CDR2 FQNEAQ (reference sequence). This CDR3 spans 12 amino acids. Here the CDR3 reads CASSPTGVEQYF. CDR3 nucleotide sequence: TGCGCCAGCAGCCCGACAGGGGTCGAGCAGTACTTC. Full variable domain (remainder filled in from reference TRBV7-9 and TRBJ2-7): DTGVSQNPRHKITKRGQNVTFRCDPISEHNRLYWYRQTLGQGPEFLTYFQNEAQLEKSRLLSDRFSAERPKGSFSTLEIQRTEQGDSAMYLCASSPTGVEQYFGPGTRLTVT.